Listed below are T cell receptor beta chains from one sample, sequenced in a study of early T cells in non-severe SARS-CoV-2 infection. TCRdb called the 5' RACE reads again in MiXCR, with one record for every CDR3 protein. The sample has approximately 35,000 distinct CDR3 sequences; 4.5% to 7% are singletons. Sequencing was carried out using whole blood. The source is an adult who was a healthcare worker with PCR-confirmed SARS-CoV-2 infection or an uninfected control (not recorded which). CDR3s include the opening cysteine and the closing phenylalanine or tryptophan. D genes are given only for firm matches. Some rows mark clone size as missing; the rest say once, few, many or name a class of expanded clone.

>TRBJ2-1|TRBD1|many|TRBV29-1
CSVETQGVIGEQFF
TGCAGCGTTGAAACACAGGGGGTCATCGGTGAGCAGTTCTTC
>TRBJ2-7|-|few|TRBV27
CASSLSWDHYEQYF
TGTGCCAGCAGTTTATCGTGGGACCACTACGAGCAGTACTTC
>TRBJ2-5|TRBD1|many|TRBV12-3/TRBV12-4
CASSLLGTGQETQYF
TGTGCCAGCAGCCTCTTGGGGACAGGCCAAGAGACCCAGTACTTC
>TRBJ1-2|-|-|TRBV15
CATSRDYTSPEGYTF
TGTGCCACCAGCAGAGATTATACCTCCCCTGAGGGCTACACCTTC
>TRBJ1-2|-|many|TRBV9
CASSVQGDDYGYTF
TGTGCCAGCAGCGTTCAAGGGGACGACTATGGCTACACCTTC
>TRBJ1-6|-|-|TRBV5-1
CASTGTTNYNSPLHF
TGCGCCAGCACCGGGACCACCAACTATAATTCACCCCTCCACTTT
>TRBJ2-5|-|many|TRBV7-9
CASSPSGGQTQYF
TGTGCCAGCAGCCCATCAGGGGGGCAGACCCAGTACTTC
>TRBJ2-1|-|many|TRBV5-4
CASSLREFEQFF
TGTGCCAGCAGCTTGCGAGAGTTTGAGCAGTTCTTC
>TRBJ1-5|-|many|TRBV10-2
CASRETTWQPQHF
TGCGCCAGCAGGGAGACAACGTGGCAGCCCCAGCATTTT
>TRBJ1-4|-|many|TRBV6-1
CASSERTEQLFF
TGTGCCAGCAGTGAAAGGACAGAACAACTGTTTTTT
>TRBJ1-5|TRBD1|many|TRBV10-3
CAISTGEDPYQPQHF
TGTGCCATCAGTACAGGGGAAGATCCCTATCAGCCCCAGCATTTT
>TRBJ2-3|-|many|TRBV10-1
CASSPGAADTQYF
TGCGCCAGCAGTCCCGGGGCAGCTGATACGCAGTATTTT
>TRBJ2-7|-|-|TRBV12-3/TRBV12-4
CASSPELLRQYF
TGTGCCAGCAGTCCCGAGCTACTGAGGCAGTACTTC
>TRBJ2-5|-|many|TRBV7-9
CASSLRQHEVLYQETQYF
TGTGCCAGCAGCTTGCGCCAGCATGAGGTGCTGTACCAAGAGACCCAGTACTTC
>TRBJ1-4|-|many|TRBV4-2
CASSQGVSNEKLFF
TGTGCCAGCAGCCAAGGCGTGTCTAATGAAAAACTGTTTTTT